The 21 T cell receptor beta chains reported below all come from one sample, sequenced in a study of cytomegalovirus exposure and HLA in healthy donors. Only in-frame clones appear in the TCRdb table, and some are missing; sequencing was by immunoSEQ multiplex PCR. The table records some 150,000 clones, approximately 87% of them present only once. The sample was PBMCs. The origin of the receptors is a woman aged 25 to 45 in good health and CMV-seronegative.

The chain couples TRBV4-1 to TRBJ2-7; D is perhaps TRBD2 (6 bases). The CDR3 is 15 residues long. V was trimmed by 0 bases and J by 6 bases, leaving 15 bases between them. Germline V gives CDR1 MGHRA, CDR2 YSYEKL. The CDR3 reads CASSQESRGGSEQYF. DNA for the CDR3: TGCGCCAGCAGCCAAGAAAGTCGAGGAGGGAGCGAGCAGTACTTC.

CDR3 protein: CASSQDTSTYSDTEAFF. The CDR3 nucleotides read TGCGCCAGCAGCCAAGACACGTCCACCTACTCGGACACTGAAGCTTTCTTT. The chain has TRBV4-1 and TRBJ1-1, with D unclear. Between the trimmed V and J ends, which lost 0 bases and 3 bases, there was a span of 17 bases. The CDR3 runs to 17 residues. CDR1 is MGHRA, CDR2 YSYEKL, per germline.

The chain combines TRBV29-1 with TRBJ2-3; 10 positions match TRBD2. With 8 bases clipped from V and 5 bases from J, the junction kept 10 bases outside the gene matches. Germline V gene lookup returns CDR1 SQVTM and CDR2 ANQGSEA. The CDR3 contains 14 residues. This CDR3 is CSPSLAGVGDTQYF. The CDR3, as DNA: TGCAGCCCCTCCCTAGCGGGGGTAGGAGATACGCAGTATTTT.

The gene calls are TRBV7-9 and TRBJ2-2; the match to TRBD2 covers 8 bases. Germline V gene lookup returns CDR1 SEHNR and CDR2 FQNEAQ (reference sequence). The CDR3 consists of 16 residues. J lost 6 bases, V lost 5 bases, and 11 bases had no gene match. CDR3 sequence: CASSQSVGGEAGELFF. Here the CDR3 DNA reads TGTGCCAGCAGCCAAAGTGTCGGGGGGGAAGCCGGGGAGCTGTTTTTT.

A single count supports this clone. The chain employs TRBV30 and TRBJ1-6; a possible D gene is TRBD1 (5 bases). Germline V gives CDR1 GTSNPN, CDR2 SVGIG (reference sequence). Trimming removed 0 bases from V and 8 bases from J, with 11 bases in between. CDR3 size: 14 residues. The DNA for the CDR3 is TGTGCCTGGAGTGTAGACAGAAAGGATTCACCCCTCCACTTT. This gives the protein CAWSVDRKDSPLHF. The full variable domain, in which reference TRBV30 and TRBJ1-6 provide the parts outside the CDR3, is SQTIHQWPATLVQPVGSPLSLECTVEGTSNPNLYWYRQAAGRGLQLLFYSVGIGQISSEVPQNLSASRPQDRQFILSSKKLLLSDSGFYLCAWSVDRKDSPLHFGNGTRLTVT.

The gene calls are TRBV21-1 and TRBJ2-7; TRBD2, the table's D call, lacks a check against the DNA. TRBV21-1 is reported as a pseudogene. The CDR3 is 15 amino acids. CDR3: CASSKVPSGCHEQYF. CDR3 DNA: TGTGCCAGCAGCAAAGTCCCTAGCGGGTGCCACGAGCAGTACTTC.

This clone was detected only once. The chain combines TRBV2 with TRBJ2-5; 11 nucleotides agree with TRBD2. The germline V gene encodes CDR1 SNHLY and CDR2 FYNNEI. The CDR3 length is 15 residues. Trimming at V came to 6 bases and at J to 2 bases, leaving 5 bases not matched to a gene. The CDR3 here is CASRKTSGAQETQYF. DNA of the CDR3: TGTGCCAGCAGGAAGACTAGCGGGGCTCAAGAGACCCAGTACTTC.

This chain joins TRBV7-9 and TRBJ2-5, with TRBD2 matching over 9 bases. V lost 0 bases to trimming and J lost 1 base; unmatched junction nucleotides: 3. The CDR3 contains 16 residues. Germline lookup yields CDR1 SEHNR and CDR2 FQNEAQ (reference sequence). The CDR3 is CASSLAAGGGQETQYF. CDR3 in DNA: TGTGCCAGCAGCTTAGCTGCGGGGGGGGGCCAAGAGACCCAGTACTTC. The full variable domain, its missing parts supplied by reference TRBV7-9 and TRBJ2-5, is DTGVSQNPRHKITKRGQNVTFRCDPISEHNRLYWYRQTLGQGPEFLTYFQNEAQLEKSRLLSDRFSAERPKGSFSTLEIQRTEQGDSAMYLCASSLAAGGGQETQYFGPGTRLLVL.

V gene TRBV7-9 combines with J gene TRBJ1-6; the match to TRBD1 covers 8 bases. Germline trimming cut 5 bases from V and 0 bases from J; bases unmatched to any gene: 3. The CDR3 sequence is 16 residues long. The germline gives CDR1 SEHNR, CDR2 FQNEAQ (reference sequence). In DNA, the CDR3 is TGTGCCAGCAGCCGGGACAGGAGCTCCTATAATTCACCCCTCCACTTT. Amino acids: CASSRDRSSYNSPLHF.

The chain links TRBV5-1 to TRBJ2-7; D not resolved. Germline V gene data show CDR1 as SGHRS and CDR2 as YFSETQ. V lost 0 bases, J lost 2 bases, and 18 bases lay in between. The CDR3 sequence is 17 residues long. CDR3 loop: CASSLDILPTRTYEQYF. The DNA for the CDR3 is TGCGCCAGCAGCTTGGATATCCTACCGACAAGAACCTACGAGCAGTACTTC.

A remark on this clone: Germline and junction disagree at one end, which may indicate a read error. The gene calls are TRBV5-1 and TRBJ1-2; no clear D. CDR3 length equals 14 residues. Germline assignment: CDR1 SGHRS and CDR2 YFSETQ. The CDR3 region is CASSLETDLKARTF. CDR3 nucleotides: TGCGCCAGCAGCTTGGAGACGGACCTTAAGGCTAGGACTTTC.

This chain's CDR3 is CASSLIPGQGNSPLHF. DNA for the CDR3: TGTGCCAGCAGCTTAATCCCTGGACAGGGAAATTCACCCCTCCACTTT. The chain joins TRBV7-8 to TRBJ1-6, with 8 bases identical to TRBD1. The germline V gene has CDR1 SGHVS and CDR2 FQNEAQ. Trimming took 2 bases from V and 7 from J; bases not matched to a gene: 7. The CDR3 runs to 16 residues.

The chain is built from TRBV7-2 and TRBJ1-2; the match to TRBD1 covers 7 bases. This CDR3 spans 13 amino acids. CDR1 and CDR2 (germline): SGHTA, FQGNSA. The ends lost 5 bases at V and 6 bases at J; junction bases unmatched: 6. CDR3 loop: CASSEDREHGYTF. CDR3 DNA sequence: TGTGCCAGCAGCGAAGACAGGGAACATGGCTACACCTTC.

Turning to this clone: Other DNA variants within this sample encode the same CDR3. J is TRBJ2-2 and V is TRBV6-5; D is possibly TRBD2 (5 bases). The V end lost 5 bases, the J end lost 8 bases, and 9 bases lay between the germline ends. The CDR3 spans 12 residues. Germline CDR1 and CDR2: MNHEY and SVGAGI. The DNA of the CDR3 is TGTGCCAGCAGTACTAGAGCGGGGGAGCTGTTTTTT. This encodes CASSTRAGELFF.

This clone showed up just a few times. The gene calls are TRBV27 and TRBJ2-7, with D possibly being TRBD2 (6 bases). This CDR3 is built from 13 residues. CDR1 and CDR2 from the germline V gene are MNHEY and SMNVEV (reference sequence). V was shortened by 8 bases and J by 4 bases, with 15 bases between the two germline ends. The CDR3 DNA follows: TGTGCCAGCGGTAAGGGACTTATGTACGAGCAGTACTTC. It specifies CASGKGLMYEQYF.

The CDR3 is CASSQSGRRISGANVLTF. The CDR3 region has the DNA TGTGCCAGCAGCCAATCCGGACGGAGGATTTCTGGGGCCAACGTCCTGACTTTC. This sequence joins TRBV4-2 and TRBJ2-6, with TRBD2 as a possible D gene (5 bases). The germline V and J ends were trimmed by 2 bases and 1 base, with 15 bases remaining between them. The length of the CDR3 is 18 residues. Germline-derived CDR1 and CDR2 are LGHNA and YNFKEQ.

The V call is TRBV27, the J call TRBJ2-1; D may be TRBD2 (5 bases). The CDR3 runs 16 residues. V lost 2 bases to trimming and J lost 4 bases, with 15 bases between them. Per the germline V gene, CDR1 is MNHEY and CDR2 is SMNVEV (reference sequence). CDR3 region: CASSLTPRGYYNEQFF. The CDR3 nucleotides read TGTGCCAGCAGTTTAACGCCCCGGGGTTATTACAATGAGCAGTTCTTC.

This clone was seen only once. The DNA of the CDR3 is TGTGCCAGCAGTGTGGCATCTCTGGACACTGAAGCTTTCTTT. Translated, it gives CASSVASLDTEAFF. The chain has TRBV2 and TRBJ1-1; D remains ambiguous. CDR3 length: 14 residues. Germline lookup yields CDR1 SNHLY and CDR2 FYNNEI. V was cut by 4 bases and J by 3 bases, with 12 bases left in between.

The CDR3 here is CASSSFGTGSNIQYF. CDR3 in DNA: TGTGCCAGCAGCTCTTTCGGGACAGGGTCCAACATTCAGTACTTC. The rearrangement links TRBV27 to TRBJ2-4; 9 bases agree with TRBD1. V was clipped by 6 bases and J by 7 bases; unmatched bases: 10. The CDR3 is 15 residues long. CDR1 and CDR2 (germline): MNHEY, SMNVEV (reference sequence).

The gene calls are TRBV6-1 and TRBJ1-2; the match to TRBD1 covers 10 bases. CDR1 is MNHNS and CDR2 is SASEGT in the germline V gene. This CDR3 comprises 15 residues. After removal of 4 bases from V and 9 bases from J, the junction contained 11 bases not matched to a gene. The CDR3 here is CASSVIRGQGIRYTF. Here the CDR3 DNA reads TGTGCCAGCAGTGTTATACGGGGACAGGGGATACGCTACACCTTC.

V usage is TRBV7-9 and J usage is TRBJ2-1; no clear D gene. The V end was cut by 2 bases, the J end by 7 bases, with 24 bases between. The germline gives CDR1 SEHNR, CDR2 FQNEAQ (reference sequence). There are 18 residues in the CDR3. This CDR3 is CASSLPGSLTYGLNEQFF. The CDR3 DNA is TGTGCCAGCAGCTTACCAGGATCCCTAACCTACGGCCTTAATGAGCAGTTCTTC.